This T cell receptor (beta chain) was profiled in a study of T cell responses to AZD1222 COVID-19 vaccine. Germline assignment: CDR1 LGHDT and CDR2 YNNKEL (reference sequence). V lost 3 bases, J lost 0 bases, and 15 bases lay in between. This CDR3 comprises 18 residues. This clone was seen once. Profiling relied on immunoSEQ multiplex PCR, and the TCRdb table lists in-frame clones only, not all of them. The table records roughly 55,000 clones, about 85% of them present only once. The receptor was derived from an adult in good health. This rearrangement joins TRBV3-1 (or the pseudogene TRBV3-2) to TRBJ2-6; D is unresolved. Sequenced here: peripheral blood, sampled on day 0 of AZD1222 vaccination. CDR3 DNA sequence: TGTGCCAGCAGCCAGATATTTTCTTTGGCCTCTGGGGCCAACGTCCTGACTTTC. This translates into CASSQIFSLASGANVLTF.